The 14 T cell receptor beta chains below come from one sample, sequenced in a study of STAT5B mutations in CD4+ large granular lymphocyte leukemia. Generated by immunoSEQ multiplex PCR, the TCRdb table keeps only in-frame clones and is missing some. The table shows approximately 31,000 clones, with about 70% occurring only once. Sample: CD4+ T cells from blood buffy coats. The receptors here all came from a human donor in good health.

This clone occurred a few times. This chain joins TRBV7-8 and TRBJ1-6; 9 bases align to TRBD1. With 5 bases clipped from V and 7 bases from J, the junction kept 6 bases outside the gene matches. From germline, CDR1 is SGHVS and CDR2 FQNEAQ. This CDR3 is built from 15 residues. The CDR3 DNA follows: TGTGCCAGCAGCACCACGGGACAGGGAAATTCACCCCTCCACTTT. Residues: CASSTTGQGNSPLHF.

V is TRBV4-1 and J is TRBJ2-5; D is possibly TRBD2 (7 bases). The CDR3 consists of 16 residues. V dropped 4 bases and J dropped 5 bases, with 20 bases sitting between them. The germline CDR1 and CDR2 sequences are MGHRA and YSYEKL. The CDR3 nucleotides are TGCGCCAGCAGCCGAGGAGGGGGGGGGCGGCGGGAGACCCAGTACTTC. This translates into CASSRGGGGRRETQYF.

The chain carries TRBV11-3 and TRBJ2-7; D unresolved. This CDR3 comprises 13 residues. V shed 3 bases and J shed 0 bases, with 6 bases lying between them. From germline, CDR1 is SGHNT and CDR2 YENEEA. The CDR3 loop reads CASSFGFSYEQYF. CDR3 in DNA: TGTGCCAGCAGCTTCGGGTTCTCCTACGAGCAGTACTTC.

This rearrangement joins TRBV19 to TRBJ1-6; D is unresolved. Trimming pared 4 bases from V and 0 bases from J, leaving 13 bases between. Germline V gene lookup returns CDR1 LNHDA and CDR2 SQIVND (reference sequence). The CDR3 spans 17 residues. The CDR3 spells CASSTRRTSSYNSPLHF. CDR3 DNA: TGTGCCAGTAGTACCAGACGGACGAGCTCCTATAATTCACCCCTCCACTTT.

This chain links TRBV13 with TRBJ1-1, with D tentatively TRBD1 (6 bases). The V end was cut by 2 bases, the J end by 14 bases, with 18 bases between. Per the germline V gene, CDR1 is PRHDT and CDR2 is FYEKMQ (reference sequence). The CDR3 is made up of 13 amino acids. The CDR3 spells CASSLRDGGNRFF. CDR3 sequence (DNA): TGTGCCAGCAGCTTACGGGATGGGGGCAACAGGTTCTTT.

DNA for the CDR3: TGTGCCAGCAGCCAGCCGGGACAGGGTTTCCACGAGCAGTACTTC. Protein product: CASSQPGQGFHEQYF. This rearrangement joins TRBV5-4 to TRBJ2-7, with TRBD1 identical over 9 bases. The CDR3 sequence is 15 residues long. V was clipped by 4 bases and J by 5 bases; unmatched bases: 10. CDR1 and CDR2 (germline): SGHNT, YYREEE (reference sequence).

The chain combines TRBV9 with TRBJ2-3; D gene unclear. The CDR3 is made up of 15 amino acids. V was trimmed by 0 bases and J by 2 bases, leaving 10 bases between them. Germline assignment: CDR1 SGDLS and CDR2 YYNGEE. The CDR3 sequence: CASSVEGQFTDTQYF. The CDR3, as DNA: TGTGCCAGCAGCGTAGAGGGCCAATTCACAGATACGCAGTATTTT.

This chain links TRBV15 with TRBJ1-4; 7 bases fit TRBD1. The CDR3 is made up of 15 amino acids. The V segment lost 0 bases and the J segment 7 bases; nucleotides outside the gene matches: 5. Germline V CDR1 and CDR2: LNHNV, YYDKDF (reference sequence). The CDR3 DNA follows: TGTGCCACCAGCAGAGAACAGGGGTTTGGTGAAAAACTGTTTTTT. Translating it yields CATSREQGFGEKLFF.

This clone showed up just a few times. For the CDR3, the DNA is TGCGCCAGCAGTGACCACGGGACAGTTGGATACGAGCAGTACTTC. Translation gives CASSDHGTVGYEQYF. The chain links TRBV10-1 to TRBJ2-7; TRBD1 matches at 7 bases. In germline, CDR1 is WNHNN, CDR2 SYGVQD (reference sequence). This CDR3 has 15 residues. The trim removed 3 bases at V and 4 bases at J, leaving 9 bases unmatched.

This sequence joins TRBV2 and TRBJ2-4, with 8 bases fitting TRBD2. This CDR3 has 15 amino acids. Germline V gives CDR1 SNHLY, CDR2 FYNNEI. After removal of 4 bases from V and 5 bases from J, the junction contained 7 bases not matched to a gene. The CDR3 region has the DNA TGTGCCAGCAGTGGTGGGTTCGGGGGGGAAAACATTCAGTACTTC. It translates to CASSGGFGGENIQYF.

The gene calls are TRBV19 and TRBJ1-2; D unresolved. Trimming took 4 bases from V and 6 from J, leaving 24 bases between them. Germline V gene sequence: CDR1 LNHDA, CDR2 SQIVND (reference sequence). The CDR3 has 17 amino acids. CDR3 nucleotide sequence: TGTGCCAGTAGTAAGCCGGGATTTTGGTCTCATGACAATGGCTACACCTTC. This encodes CASSKPGFWSHDNGYTF.

The chain employs TRBV20-1 and TRBJ2-1, with 7 bases identical to TRBD2. Germline CDR1 and CDR2: DFQATT and SNEGSKA (reference sequence). V lost 4 bases and J lost 6; bases outside the gene matches: 0. CDR3 size: 11 residues. As DNA, the CDR3 is TGCAGTGCTATAGCGGGCAATGAGCAGTTCTTC. This translates into CSAIAGNEQFF.

V and J are TRBV2 and TRBJ1-1; the match to TRBD1 covers 9 bases. Germline trimming cut 7 bases from V and 6 bases from J; bases unmatched to any gene: 9. Germline V gene lookup returns CDR1 SNHLY and CDR2 FYNNEI. The CDR3 is 14 amino acids. In DNA form, the CDR3 reads TGTGCCAGCACTCCGGGACAGGGTCTAGCTGAAGCTTTCTTT. Protein sequence: CASTPGQGLAEAFF.

This clone was counted only a few times. The chain carries TRBV2 and TRBJ1-5; D unresolved. The V gene lost 4 bases and the J gene lost 5 bases, with 15 bases spanning the gap. Per germline, CDR1 SNHLY and CDR2 FYNNEI. This CDR3 has 15 amino acids. CDR3 sequence (DNA): TGTGCCAGCAGTGTTTTTCACGGGAGTCATCAGCCCCAGCATTTT. Translating it yields CASSVFHGSHQPQHF.